Below are 16 T cell receptor beta chains sequenced from a single sample in a study of cytomegalovirus exposure and HLA in healthy donors. The PCR contained 60 Vbeta and 13 Jbeta primers. Using immunoSEQ multiplex PCR, the repertoire was profiled, and TCRdb retains in-frame clones only, with some absent. The sample lists roughly 200,000 clones, 77% occurring once. The sample was PBMCs. The source of these receptors is a woman aged 25 to 39 in good health and CMV-seropositive.

A remark on this clone: A junction boundary mismatches the germline segment, possibly from a read error. The chain couples TRBV29-1 to TRBJ2-5, with TRBD1 matching 7 bases. The CDR3 length is 14 residues. The germline gives CDR1 SQVTM, CDR2 ANQGSEA. CDR3 in amino acids: CSSNGDRKQGTQYF. CDR3 bases: TGCAGCTCGAACGGGGACAGAAAACAAGGGACCCAGTACTTC.

The rearrangement joins TRBV2 to TRBJ2-1; weak D call: TRBD2 (5 bases). This CDR3 has 11 residues. The germline V gene has CDR1 SNHLY and CDR2 FYNNEI. Trimming took 8 bases from V and 3 from J, leaving 5 bases between them. Written as DNA, the CDR3 is TGTGCCAGCGCGGGCTACAATGAGCAGTTCTTC. Protein: CASAGYNEQFF.

The rearrangement joins TRBV6-6 to TRBJ2-1, with 13 bases that match TRBD2. Per the germline V gene, CDR1 is MNHNY and CDR2 is SVGAGI (reference sequence). Losses at the gene ends were 4 bases for V and 9 bases for J; bases not matched to a gene: 3. The CDR3 is made up of 14 amino acids. CDR3: CASSLGLAGREQFF. The CDR3 DNA reads TGTGCCAGCAGTTTGGGACTAGCGGGACGTGAGCAGTTCTTC.

This rearrangement joins TRBV7-6 to TRBJ2-7; 9 bases fit TRBD1. The CDR3 is 15 amino acids. Trimming cost V 5 bases and J 2 bases; bases outside gene matches: 7. CDR1 and CDR2 from the germline V gene are SGHVS and FNYEAQ. The CDR3 loop reads CASSVDRGVAYEQYF. CDR3 sequence (DNA): TGTGCCAGCAGCGTGGACAGGGGAGTCGCCTACGAGCAGTACTTC.

The chain joins TRBV18 to TRBJ1-2, with 8 bases that match TRBD1. Germline V lookup: CDR1 KGHSH, CDR2 LQKENI. The J segment lost 7 bases and the V segment lost 5 bases, leaving 3 bases of the junction unmatched. The CDR3 contains 12 residues. CDR3 amino acids: CASSSDRAGYTF. The CDR3 DNA reads as TGTGCCAGCTCATCGGACAGGGCTGGCTACACCTTC. Full variable domain (rest looked up from reference TRBV18 and TRBJ1-2): NAGVMQNPRHLVRRRGQEARLRCSPMKGHSHVYWYRQLPEEGLKFMVYLQKENIIDESGMPKERFSAEFPKEGPSILRIQQVVRGDSAAYFCASSSDRAGYTFGSGTRLTVV.

This clone came up a few times. The genes are TRBV18 and TRBJ2-3; a weak D match, TRBD2 (5 bases). V was shortened by 2 bases and J by 2 bases, with 11 bases between the two germline ends. CDR3 length: 15 amino acids. Germline CDR1 and CDR2: KGHSH and LQKENI. This CDR3 is CASSPTSGNTDTQYF. CDR3 in DNA: TGTGCCAGCTCACCAACTTCGGGAAACACAGATACGCAGTATTTT. The full variable domain, completed using reference TRBV18 and TRBJ2-3, is NAGVMQNPRHLVRRRGQEARLRCSPMKGHSHVYWYRQLPEEGLKFMVYLQKENIIDESGMPKERFSAEFPKEGPSILRIQQVVRGDSAAYFCASSPTSGNTDTQYFGPGTRLTVL.

This clone has just one count. This rearrangement joins TRBV7-9 to TRBJ2-4, with TRBD1 as a possible D gene (5 bases). This CDR3 has 14 amino acids. The germline V gene encodes CDR1 SEHNR and CDR2 FQNEAQ (reference sequence). V gave up 5 bases and J gave up 1 base, with 9 bases separating them. CDR3 protein: CASSDSGAKNIQYF. In DNA form, the CDR3 reads TGTGCCAGCAGCGACAGTGGCGCCAAAAACATTCAGTACTTC.

Remarks on this clone: At one end the junction does not follow the germline gene, possibly because of a read error. V gene TRBV6-6 combines with J gene TRBJ1-5, with TRBD1 matching 7 bases. Germline V lookup: CDR1 MNHNY, CDR2 SVGAGI (reference sequence). This CDR3 region has 15 residues. Here the CDR3 DNA reads TGTGCCGGCAGTGGCGGACAGGTAGGCAATCAGCCCCAGCATTTT. The encoded protein is CAGSGGQVGNQPQHF.

A few counts support this clone. J is TRBJ1-1 and V is TRBV7-3, with 11 bases aligning to TRBD1. CDR3 size: 14 residues. Germline V gene lookup returns CDR1 SGHTA and CDR2 FQGTGA. V dropped 4 bases and J dropped 4; count of bases not matched to a gene: 2. The CDR3 is CASSSGTGGTEAFF. CDR3 DNA: TGTGCCAGCAGCTCCGGGACAGGGGGCACTGAAGCTTTCTTT.

This clone has just one count. V is TRBV7-2 and J is TRBJ2-1; TRBD2 matches at 7 bases. J gave up 1 base and V 4 bases, and 7 bases lay outside the gene matches. The CDR3 covers 16 residues. Germline V gives CDR1 SGHTA, CDR2 FQGNSA. CDR3 amino acids: CASSSRTGGSYNEQFF. CDR3 DNA sequence: TGTGCCAGCAGCTCCCGCACGGGGGGTTCCTACAATGAGCAGTTCTTC.

V and J are TRBV6-1 and TRBJ2-7; tentatively, D is TRBD2 (5 bases). Germline CDR1 is MNHNS and CDR2 is SASEGT. This CDR3 region has 14 residues. The ends were cut back, 6 bases at V and 5 bases at J, with 17 bases in the middle. DNA of the CDR3: TGTGCCAGCAGAAACTACGGGGATCGGGACGAGCAGTACTTC. Residues: CASRNYGDRDEQYF.

This clone has just a few counts. This sequence joins TRBV5-1 and TRBJ1-1; D possibly corresponds to TRBD1 (6 bases). The CDR3 runs to 13 residues. Trimming shortened V by 1 base and J by 7 bases, and 11 bases separated the two germline ends. CDR1 SGHRS and CDR2 YFSETQ come from the germline V gene. CDR3 loop: CASSLRGAGEAFF. In DNA form, the CDR3 reads TGCGCCAGCAGCTTGCGGGGGGCGGGTGAAGCTTTCTTT.

The gene calls are TRBV7-6 and TRBJ2-5, with 9 bases identical to TRBD2. The germline gives CDR1 SGHVS, CDR2 FNYEAQ. The CDR3 length is 15 residues. With 5 bases clipped from V and 2 bases from J, the junction kept 6 bases outside the gene matches. The CDR3 spells CASSPSGEHQETQYF. DNA of the CDR3: TGTGCCAGCAGCCCTAGCGGGGAGCATCAAGAGACCCAGTACTTC.

The chain joins TRBV6-6 to TRBJ2-7, with TRBD1 identical over 7 bases. The CDR3 extends over 15 amino acids. Unmatched junction bases numbered 11, after V lost 4 bases and J lost 5 bases. The germline V gene has CDR1 MNHNY and CDR2 SVGAGI (reference sequence). The CDR3 region has the DNA TGTGCCAGCAGTTTACCCGGGACAGCGCCGGACGAGCAGTACTTC. This gives the protein CASSLPGTAPDEQYF.

This clone turned up a few times. The chain carries TRBV5-6 and TRBJ2-5; D is unclear. The CDR3 contains 15 residues. V shed 4 bases and J shed 5 bases, with 18 bases lying between them. Germline V gene lookup returns CDR1 SGHDT and CDR2 YYEEEE. The CDR3: CASSVLGHSRETQYF. Written as DNA, the CDR3 is TGTGCCAGCAGCGTCCTAGGCCATAGTCGGGAGACCCAGTACTTC.

CDR3 in amino acids: CASSVGGLRGPQHF. The CDR3 region has the DNA TGTGCCAGCAGTGTTGGGGGCCTCCGAGGGCCCCAGCATTTT. The V call is TRBV6-1, the J call TRBJ1-5; D perhaps matches TRBD1 (6 bases). This CDR3 has 14 amino acids. Per germline, CDR1 MNHNS and CDR2 SASEGT. V lost 4 bases, J lost 9 bases, and 16 bases lay in between.